A single sample is the source of the 25 T cell receptor beta chains below, sequenced in a study of breast tumors, draining lymph nodes, adjacent tissues (dated by TCRdb to about 2016). Libraries were built with multiplex PCR. The reads were generated on an Illumina HiSeq 2000. TCRdb passed the public sequencing reads through fastp at Q25 and MiXCR, retaining productive beta sequences. Rows with one shared CDR3 protein collapse into an entry with the most common genes and DNA. For this sample there are around 130,000 distinct CDR3 sequences; over 20% appear just once. Of the sample, about 2.2% falls within the top ten clones. Lymph node samples were obtained from the axillary draining lymph nodes of breast cancer patients. The sequenced sample consisted of axillary lymph node tissue. The origin of the receptors is a female donor with breast cancer. Some clones in this sample may be carry-over from other donors' samples.

This clonotype appeared many times. The gene calls are TRBV7-3 and TRBJ2-7; D perhaps matches TRBD1 (6 bases). CDR3 length equals 12 residues. The ends were cut back, 5 bases at V and 4 bases at J, with 9 bases in the middle. CDR1 is SGHTA, CDR2 FQGTGA, per germline. The CDR3, as DNA: TGTGCCAGCAGCGAAACAGGGTACGAGCAGTACTTC. Translated: CASSETGYEQYF.

The table lists this clonotype with a few counts. This chain joins TRBV5-6 and TRBJ2-5; TRBD1 or TRBD2 may be the D gene (7 bases each). The CDR3 runs to 13 residues. V shed 4 bases and J shed 5 bases, with 12 bases lying between them. Germline-derived CDR1 and CDR2 are SGHDT and YYEEEE. Written as DNA, the CDR3 is TGTGCCAGCAGCCAGGGGGGGGGGGAGACCCAGTACTTC. The encoded protein is CASSQGGGETQYF.

Regarding this clonotype: Being one base from a much bigger clone, this may be a read error. The rearrangement uses TRBV5-4 and TRBJ2-7, with 13 bases matching TRBD2. The CDR3 runs 16 residues. The V gene end was trimmed by 4 bases and the J gene end by 4 bases; junction bases not matched to a gene: 8. Germline V gene sequence: CDR1 SGHNT, CDR2 YYREEE (reference sequence). The CDR3 DNA reads TGTGCCAGCAGCACACGGACTAGCGGGAGACCTTACGAGCAGTACTTC. Protein sequence: CASSTRTSGRPYEQYF.

There are many counts of this clonotype. The chain joins TRBV11-2 to TRBJ2-1, with D perhaps TRBD2 (5 bases). The CDR3 consists of 14 residues. The V end lost 1 base, the J end lost 6 bases, and 10 bases lay between the germline ends. The germline V gene encodes CDR1 SGHAT and CDR2 FQNNGV. The CDR3 nucleotides read TGTGCCAGCAGCTTAGTGGCTAGCCTCAATGAGCAGTTCTTC. It is translated as CASSLVASLNEQFF.

About this clonotype: This may come from a read error, since a much larger clone is one base off. The chain is built from TRBV6-1 and TRBJ2-3; 7 nucleotides match TRBD1. With V trimmed by 3 bases and J by 1 base, 13 bases remained unmatched. This CDR3 spans 18 amino acids. Per germline, CDR1 MNHNS and CDR2 SASEGT. The CDR3 sequence: CASSERQGDFMGTDTQYF. For the CDR3, the DNA is TGTGCCAGCAGTGAGAGGCAGGGGGATTTCATGGGCACAGATACGCAGTATTTT.

This clonotype has at least ten counts. The rearrangement links TRBV7-3 to TRBJ2-1; 8 bases map to TRBD1. Germline V CDR1 and CDR2: SGHTA, FQGTGA. V trimming: 1 base; J trimming: 8 bases; junction bases outside the gene matches: 4. There are 14 residues in the CDR3. The chain's CDR3 is CASSLRTGKDEQFF. CDR3 in DNA: TGTGCCAGCAGCTTAAGGACAGGGAAGGATGAGCAGTTCTTC.

The chain is built from TRBV27 and TRBJ2-2; TRBD2 matches 11 bases. Germline V gene sequence: CDR1 MNHEY, CDR2 SMNVEV (reference sequence). The CDR3 is made up of 20 amino acids. Trimming cost V 5 bases and J 4 bases; bases outside gene matches: 18. The CDR3 sequence: CASSPGSTSGGRLGTGELFF. The CDR3 nucleotides read TGTGCCAGCAGTCCTGGGAGTACTAGCGGGGGTAGGCTAGGCACCGGGGAGCTGTTTTTT.

This clonotype has more than one count but fewer than ten. This chain connects TRBV29-1 to TRBJ2-5; D may be TRBD2 (7 bases). The V gene's germline CDR1 is SQVTM and CDR2 ANQGSEA. Trimming took off 1 base at V and 3 bases at J, with 18 bases between the two ends. The CDR3 totals 16 residues. The CDR3 here is CSVEAPPGGREETQYF. The CDR3 DNA reads as TGCAGCGTTGAAGCCCCCCCGGGGGGCAGGGAAGAGACCCAGTACTTC.

For this clonotype: With a much larger clone just one base away, this may be a read error. The chain combines TRBV12-3 or TRBV12-4 with TRBJ1-4, with a weak D call TRBD1 (5 bases). The CDR3 has 15 amino acids. The V and J ends lost 6 bases and 7 bases respectively, with 18 bases between them. The DNA of the CDR3 is TGTGCCAGCAGCCCTCCGGGACGGGCCCCTGAAAAACTGTTTTTT. Its translation: CASSPPGRAPEKLFF.

Of note for this clonotype: One base away lies a much larger clone, so this may be a sequencing read error. The chain employs TRBV5-1 and TRBJ2-3; D is possibly TRBD2 (6 bases). Between the trimmed V and J ends, which lost 7 bases and 4 bases, there was a span of 28 bases. The CDR3 is made up of 18 amino acids. In germline, CDR1 is SGHRS, CDR2 YFSETQ. CDR3 nucleotides: TGCGCCAGCGGAGGGTTCGGAACGGGAGAAGGCAGTCCAGATACGCAGTATTTT. Its protein product is CASGGFGTGEGSPDTQYF.

This clonotype was observed at least ten times. The rearrangement uses TRBV6-1 and TRBJ2-7; D not certain. The CDR3 consists of 13 residues. V lost 0 bases to trimming and J lost 4 bases, with 7 bases between them. CDR1 and CDR2 (germline): MNHNS, SASEGT. The CDR3 DNA reads as TGTGCCAGCAGTGAAGCTAACAGATACGAGCAGTACTTC. Translating gives CASSEANRYEQYF.

This clonotype was seen repeatedly, ten times or more. This sequence joins TRBV5-1 and TRBJ2-2, with 11 bases identical to TRBD2. Germline V gene data show CDR1 as SGHRS and CDR2 as YFSETQ. CDR3 size: 17 residues. V lost 5 bases to trimming and J lost 6 bases; unmatched junction nucleotides: 12. In nucleotides, the CDR3 is TGCGCCAGCAGTTTGCGGTTAGCGGGAGGGCTTGCCGGGGAGCTGTTTTTT. It encodes CASSLRLAGGLAGELFF.

A word on this clonotype: Given a much more abundant clone one base away, this may be a read error. The chain joins TRBV20-1 to TRBJ2-1; possible D gene TRBD1, 5 bases. The CDR3 runs to 13 residues. Germline CDR1 DFQATT, CDR2 SNEGSKA (reference sequence). CDR3 coding DNA: TGCAGTGCTCCTTCTCGTTCAAGGGGTGAGCAGTCCTTC. This sequence encodes CSAPSRSRGEQSF.

This clonotype has at least ten counts. This chain joins TRBV6-1 and TRBJ2-1; D possibly uses TRBD1 or TRBD2 (5 bases each). The germline V gene encodes CDR1 MNHNS and CDR2 SASEGT. V was cut by 1 base and J by 5 bases, with 12 bases left in between. The CDR3 extends over 15 amino acids. The CDR3 loop reads CASSEVGTGNNEQFF. The CDR3 bases are TGTGCCAGCAGTGAAGTTGGGACGGGTAACAATGAGCAGTTCTTC.

To note about this clonotype: A read error may be the cause here, since a much bigger clone is one base away. The chain recombines TRBV24-1 with TRBJ2-7; D is unresolved. This CDR3 has 14 residues. Germline assignment: CDR1 KGHDR and CDR2 SFDVKD. The CDR3 DNA reads TGTGCCACCAGGGCGTCAATGCCGCCCTACGAGCAGTGCTTC. This sequence encodes CATRASMPPYEQCF.

There are many counts of this clonotype. The V call is TRBV12-3 or TRBV12-4, the J call TRBJ2-3; 9 bases line up with TRBD1. V shed 3 bases and J 4 bases; nucleotides not matched to a gene: 14. The CDR3 is made up of 18 amino acids. The CDR3 DNA sequence: TGTGCCAGCAGTTTCCCCGGGACAGGGTTAAAATCGCCAGATACGCAGTATTTT. Residues: CASSFPGTGLKSPDTQYF.

This clonotype was seen at least ten times. V usage is TRBV20-1 and J usage is TRBJ1-6; 9 bases match TRBD1. V trimming: 2 bases; J trimming: 2 bases; junction bases outside the gene matches: 10. The CDR3 totals 18 residues. The germline CDR1 and CDR2 sequences are DFQATT and SNEGSKA (reference sequence). The CDR3 loop reads CSARSGQGSSAYNSPLHF. For the CDR3, the DNA is TGCAGTGCTAGATCGGGACAGGGAAGTTCCGCCTATAATTCACCCCTCCACTTT.

For this clonotype: Compared with germline, one end of the junction differs, possibly owing to a read error. The gene calls are TRBV7-9 and TRBJ2-1; 8 bases line up with TRBD2. CDR3 length: 16 residues. Per the germline V gene, CDR1 is SEHNR and CDR2 is FQNEAQ (reference sequence). The DNA of the CDR3 is TGTGTCAGCAGCCCCGAGGGGAGCGGGAGTAGCGGTGAGCAGTTCTTC. This gives the protein CVSSPEGSGSSGEQFF.

The V gene is TRBV7-8, the J gene TRBJ1-1; D ambiguous. This CDR3 spans 17 amino acids. The germline V gene encodes CDR1 SGHVS and CDR2 FQNEAQ. The V end lost 0 bases, the J end lost 0 bases, and 14 bases lay between the germline ends. The DNA for the CDR3 is TGTGCCAGCAGCTTAGCGCAACGGTTCGACCTGAACACTGAAGCTTTCTTT. This translates into CASSLAQRFDLNTEAFF.

V and J are TRBV5-1 and TRBJ1-1, with unresolved D. CDR1 is SGHRS, CDR2 YFSETQ, per germline. The CDR3 consists of 13 residues. V lost 4 bases, J lost 1 base, and 8 bases lay in between. CDR3 sequence reads: CASSVEGNTEAFF. In nucleotides, the CDR3 is TGCGCCAGCAGCGTGGAAGGGAACACTGAAGCTTTCTTT.

The chain uses TRBV19 and TRBJ2-3; 8 nucleotides match TRBD2. This CDR3 has 17 residues. Trimming cost V 3 bases and J 3 bases; bases outside gene matches: 11. Germline V gene lookup returns CDR1 LNHDA and CDR2 SQIVND (reference sequence). The CDR3: CASSIGPLKRETDTQYF. The DNA of the CDR3 is TGTGCCAGTAGTATCGGCCCGTTGAAGCGGGAGACAGATACGCAGTATTTT.

The genes are TRBV28 and TRBJ2-5, with D tentatively TRBD2 (7 bases). V was pared by 5 bases and J by 5 bases, with 15 bases between. Germline V gene data show CDR1 as MDHEN and CDR2 as SYDVKM. The CDR3 has 14 amino acids. The chain's CDR3 is CASSIRGARETQYF. The CDR3 DNA sequence: TGTGCCAGCAGTATCCGGGGGGCGCGGGAGACCCAGTACTTC.

This clonotype was seen at least ten times. The CDR3 reads CASRQIPNEKLFF. CDR3 nucleotide sequence: TGTGCCAGCAGGCAAATACCGAATGAAAAACTGTTTTTT. J is TRBJ1-4 and V is TRBV2; D is unresolved. Per the germline V gene, CDR1 is SNHLY and CDR2 is FYNNEI. The CDR3 length is 13 residues. Trimming cost V 6 bases and J 5 bases, with 10 bases left between them.

As regards this clonotype: This may be a read error, as it is one base from a much larger clone. V and J are TRBV12-3 or TRBV12-4 and TRBJ2-7; D possibly corresponds to TRBD1 (5 bases). This CDR3 comprises 13 residues. Trimming stripped 6 bases from V and 6 bases from J, with 15 bases between. As DNA, the CDR3 is TGTGCCAGCAGCCCTGGGGCAGGCTCCGAGCAGTACTTC. Protein: CASSPGAGSEQYF.

The chain carries TRBV28 and TRBJ2-7; D not resolved. Germline assignment: CDR1 MDHEN and CDR2 SYDVKM. V was pared by 7 bases and J by 6 bases, with 25 bases between. The CDR3 is 16 residues long. The CDR3 loop is CASNFDFGNLQFEQYF. The CDR3 DNA sequence: TGTGCCAGCAATTTTGATTTTGGCAACCTCCAGTTCGAGCAGTACTTC.